Sequencing of this T cell receptor (beta chain) was carried out in a study of long-term antiretroviral therapy in people with HIV. Survey-level immunoSEQ v3.0 assays were run. Assay used: immunoSEQ multiplex PCR; TCRdb lists only in-frame clones, some missing. The sample includes some 16,000 clones, around four fifths of them seen just once. Germline CDR1 and CDR2: LGHNA and YSLEER. The CDR3 is made up of 15 amino acids. Trimming took 1 base from V and 2 from J, leaving 12 bases between them. This sequence was found in a man aged 25-45 years with HIV. The sequencing used unsorted PBMCs, collected 2.1 to 2.2 years before starting antiretroviral therapy. The V and J genes are TRBV4-3 and TRBJ2-7, with D maybe TRBD2 (6 bases). The CDR3 DNA follows: TGCGCCAGCAGCCAAGGGGGGGTCGGGGCCTACGAGCAGTACTTC. Its protein product is CASSQGGVGAYEQYF.